This record concerns one T cell receptor (beta chain) sequence. This specimen comes from a study of blood T cell repertoires in COVID-19. Study-level background: The United States, Italy and Spain supplied acute and convalescent COVID-19 samples. Sample material is recorded as cDNA or gDNA derived from T cells, B-cell-depleted T cells, or PBMCs.

In the authors' methods: Amplified reference gene primers provided the basis for estimating nucleated cell counts. The repertoire was sequenced with immunoSEQ multiplex PCR; TCRdb's copy has only in-frame clones and lacks some. V and J calls and clone size come straight from that table; D and trimming were deduced from the DNA. The table has 130,000 or so clones, about 74% seen once; the top ten hold roughly 17%. Between the trimmed V and J ends, which lost 7 bases and 3 bases, there was a span of 15 bases. Germline loops: CDR1 SGHVS, CDR2 FQNEAQ. This CDR3 comprises 15 residues. This clonotype originated in a man between 45 and 60 years old with acute or convalescent COVID-19. The sample comprised peripheral blood. The chain carries TRBV7-8 and TRBJ2-2, with a weak D call TRBD2 (6 bases). The CDR3 loop is CASTPILADTGELFF. The CDR3 DNA reads as TGTGCCAGCACCCCGATACTAGCTGACACCGGGGAGCTGTTTTTT.